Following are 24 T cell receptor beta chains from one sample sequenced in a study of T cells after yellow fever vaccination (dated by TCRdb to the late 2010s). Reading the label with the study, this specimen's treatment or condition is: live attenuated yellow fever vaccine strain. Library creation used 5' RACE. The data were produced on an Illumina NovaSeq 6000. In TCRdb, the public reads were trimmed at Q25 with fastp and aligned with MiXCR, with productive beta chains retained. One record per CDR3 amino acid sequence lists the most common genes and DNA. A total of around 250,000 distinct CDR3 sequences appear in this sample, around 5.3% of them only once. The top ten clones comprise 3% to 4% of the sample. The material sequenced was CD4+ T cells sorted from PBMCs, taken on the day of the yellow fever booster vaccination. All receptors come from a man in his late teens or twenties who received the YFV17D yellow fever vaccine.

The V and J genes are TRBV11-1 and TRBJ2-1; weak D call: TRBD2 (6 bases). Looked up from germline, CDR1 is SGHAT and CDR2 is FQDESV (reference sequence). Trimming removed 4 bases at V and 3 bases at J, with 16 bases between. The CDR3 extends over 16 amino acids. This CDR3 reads CASSWGKRGLYNEQFF. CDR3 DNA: TGTGCCAGCAGCTGGGGTAAGAGGGGACTCTACAATGAGCAGTTCTTC.

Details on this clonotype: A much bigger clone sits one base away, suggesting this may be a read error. This CDR3 reads CASSVQLNTEAFF. The DNA of the CDR3 is TGTGCCAGCAGTGTTCAGTTGAACACTGAAGCTTTCTTT. The rearrangement links TRBV2 to TRBJ1-1; unclear D gene. Germline V CDR1 and CDR2: SNHLY, FYNNEI. The length of the CDR3 is 13 residues. V lost 4 bases and J lost 0, with 6 bases in between.

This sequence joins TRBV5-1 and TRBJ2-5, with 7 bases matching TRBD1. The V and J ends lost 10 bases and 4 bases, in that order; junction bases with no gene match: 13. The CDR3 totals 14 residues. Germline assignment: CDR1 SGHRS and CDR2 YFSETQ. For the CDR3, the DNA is TGCGCCTGCGCAGTAAGGGGGCCGGGAGAGACCCAGTACTTC. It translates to CACAVRGPGETQYF.

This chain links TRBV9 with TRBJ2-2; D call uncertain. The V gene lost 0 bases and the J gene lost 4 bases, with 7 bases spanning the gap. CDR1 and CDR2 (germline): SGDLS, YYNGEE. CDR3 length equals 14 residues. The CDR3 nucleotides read TGTGCCAGCAGCGTAGAGGGTGCCACCGGGGAGCTGTTTTTT. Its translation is CASSVEGATGELFF. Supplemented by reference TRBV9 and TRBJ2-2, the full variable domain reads DSGVTQTPKHLITATGQRVTLRCSPRSGDLSVYWYQQSLDQGLQFLIQYYNGEERAKGNILERFSAQQFPDLHSELNLSSLELGDSALYFCASSVEGATGELFFGEGSRLTVL.

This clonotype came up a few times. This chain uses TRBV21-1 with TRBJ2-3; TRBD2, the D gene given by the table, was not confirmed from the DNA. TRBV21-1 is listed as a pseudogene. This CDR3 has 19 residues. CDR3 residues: CASSKEALAGELRTDTQYF. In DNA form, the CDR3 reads TGTGCCAGCAGCAAAGAGGCACTAGCGGGCGAATTACGCACAGATACGCAGTATTTT.

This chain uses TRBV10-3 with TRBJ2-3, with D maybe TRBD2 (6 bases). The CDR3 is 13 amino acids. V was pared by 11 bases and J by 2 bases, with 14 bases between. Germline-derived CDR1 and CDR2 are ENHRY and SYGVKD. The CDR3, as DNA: TGTGCCGCCCTTGGGGGGAACACAGATACGCAGTATTTT. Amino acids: CAALGGNTDTQYF.

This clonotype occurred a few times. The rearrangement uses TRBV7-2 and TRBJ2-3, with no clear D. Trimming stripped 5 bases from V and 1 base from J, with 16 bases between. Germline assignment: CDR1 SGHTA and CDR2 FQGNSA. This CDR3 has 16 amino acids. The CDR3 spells CASSAIGFRGTDTQYF. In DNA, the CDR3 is TGTGCCAGCAGCGCGATTGGTTTTAGGGGCACAGATACGCAGTATTTT.

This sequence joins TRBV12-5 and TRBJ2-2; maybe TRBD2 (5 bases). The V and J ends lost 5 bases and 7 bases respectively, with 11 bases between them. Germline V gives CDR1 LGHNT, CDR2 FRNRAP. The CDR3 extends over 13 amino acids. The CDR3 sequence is CASGTRLLGELFF. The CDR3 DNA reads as TGTGCTAGTGGTACTAGGTTGCTCGGGGAGCTGTTTTTT.

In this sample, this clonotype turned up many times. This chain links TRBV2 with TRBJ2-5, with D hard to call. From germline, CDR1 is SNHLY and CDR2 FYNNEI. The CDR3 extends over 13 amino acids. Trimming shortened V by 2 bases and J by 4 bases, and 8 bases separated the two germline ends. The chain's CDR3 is CASSESQRETQYF. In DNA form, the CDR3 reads TGTGCCAGCAGTGAAAGTCAGCGAGAGACCCAGTACTTC. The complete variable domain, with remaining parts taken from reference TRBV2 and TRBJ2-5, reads EPEVTQTPSHQVTQMGQEVILRCVPISNHLYFYWYRQILGQKVEFLVSFYNNEISEKSEIFDDQFSVERPDGSNFTLKIRSTKLEDSAMYFCASSESQRETQYFGPGTRLLVL.

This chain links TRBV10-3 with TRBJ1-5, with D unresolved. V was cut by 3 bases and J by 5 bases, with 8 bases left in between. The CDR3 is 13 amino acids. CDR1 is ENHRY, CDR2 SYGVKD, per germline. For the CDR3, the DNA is TGTGCCATCAGTGAAGGCAGTTATCAGCCCCAGCATTTT. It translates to CAISEGSYQPQHF.

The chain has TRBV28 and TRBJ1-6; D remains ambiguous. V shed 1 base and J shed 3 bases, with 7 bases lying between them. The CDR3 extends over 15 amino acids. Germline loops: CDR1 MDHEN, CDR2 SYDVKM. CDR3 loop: CASSLSTGYNSPLHF. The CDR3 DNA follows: TGTGCCAGCAGTTTATCTACGGGCTATAATTCACCCCTCCACTTT.

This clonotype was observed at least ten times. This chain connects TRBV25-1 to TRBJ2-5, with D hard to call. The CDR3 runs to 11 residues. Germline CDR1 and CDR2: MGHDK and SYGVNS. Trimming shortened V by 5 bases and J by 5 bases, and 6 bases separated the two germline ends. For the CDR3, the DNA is TGTGCCAGCAGTTGGTTGGAGACCCAGTACTTC. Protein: CASSWLETQYF. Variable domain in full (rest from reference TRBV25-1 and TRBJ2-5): EADIYQTPRYLVIGTGKKITLECSQTMGHDKMYWYQQDPGMELHLIHYSYGVNSTEKGDLSSESTVSRIRTEHFPLTLESARPSHTSQYLCASSWLETQYFGPGTRLLVL.

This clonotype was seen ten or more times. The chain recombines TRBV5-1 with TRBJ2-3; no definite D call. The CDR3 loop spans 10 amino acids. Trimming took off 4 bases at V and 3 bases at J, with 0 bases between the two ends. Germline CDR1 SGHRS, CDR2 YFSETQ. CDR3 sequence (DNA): TGCGCCAGCAGCACAGATACGCAGTATTTT. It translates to CASSTDTQYF.

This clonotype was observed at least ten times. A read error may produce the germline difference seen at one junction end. CDR3 sequence reads: CASSSPGVKTEAFF. The CDR3 nucleotides are TGTGCCAGCAGTTCCCCGGGGGTGAAGACTGAAGCTTTCTTT. J is TRBJ1-1 and V is TRBV6-5, with D maybe TRBD1 (5 bases). The CDR3 contains 14 residues. CDR1 and CDR2 (germline): MNHEY, SVGAGI.

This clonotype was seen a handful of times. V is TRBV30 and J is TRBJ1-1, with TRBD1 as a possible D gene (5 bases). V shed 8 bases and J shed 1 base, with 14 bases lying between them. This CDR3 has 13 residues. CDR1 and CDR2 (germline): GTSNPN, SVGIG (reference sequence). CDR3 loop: CASPTASNTEAFF. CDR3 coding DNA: TGTGCCAGTCCGACAGCCTCGAACACTGAAGCTTTCTTT.

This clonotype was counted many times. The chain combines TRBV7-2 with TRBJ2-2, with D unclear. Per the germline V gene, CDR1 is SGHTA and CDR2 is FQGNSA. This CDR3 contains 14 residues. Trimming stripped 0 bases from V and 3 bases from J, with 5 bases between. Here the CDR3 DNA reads TGTGCCAGCAGCTTAGCGGTAGACACCGGGGAGCTGTTTTTT. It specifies CASSLAVDTGELFF.

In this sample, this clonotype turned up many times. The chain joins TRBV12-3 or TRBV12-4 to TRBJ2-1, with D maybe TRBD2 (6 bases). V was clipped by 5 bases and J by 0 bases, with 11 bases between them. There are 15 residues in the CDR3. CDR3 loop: CASSRASDSYNEQFF. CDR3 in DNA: TGTGCCAGCAGTCGTGCTAGCGACTCCTACAATGAGCAGTTCTTC.

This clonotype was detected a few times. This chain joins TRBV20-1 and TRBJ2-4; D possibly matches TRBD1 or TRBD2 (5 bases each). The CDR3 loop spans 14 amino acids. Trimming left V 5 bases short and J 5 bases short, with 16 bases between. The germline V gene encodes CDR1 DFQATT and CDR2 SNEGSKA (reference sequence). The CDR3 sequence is CSARPAGDQNIQYF. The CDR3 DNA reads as TGCAGTGCTCGGCCCGCCGGGGACCAAAACATTCAGTACTTC.

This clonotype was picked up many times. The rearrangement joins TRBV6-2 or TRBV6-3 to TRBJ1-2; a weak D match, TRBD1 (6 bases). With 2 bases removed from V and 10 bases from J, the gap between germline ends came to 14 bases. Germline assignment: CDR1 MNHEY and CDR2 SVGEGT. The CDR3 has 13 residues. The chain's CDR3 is CASSYLGQSHYTF. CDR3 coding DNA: TGTGCCAGCAGTTACCTCGGACAGTCCCACTACACCTTC.

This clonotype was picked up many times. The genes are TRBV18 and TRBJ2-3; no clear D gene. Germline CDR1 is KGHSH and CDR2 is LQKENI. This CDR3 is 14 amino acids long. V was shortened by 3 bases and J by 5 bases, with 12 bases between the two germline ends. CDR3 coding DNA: TGTGCCAGCTCACCCAATGACTTGGGAGATACGCAGTATTTT. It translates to CASSPNDLGDTQYF.

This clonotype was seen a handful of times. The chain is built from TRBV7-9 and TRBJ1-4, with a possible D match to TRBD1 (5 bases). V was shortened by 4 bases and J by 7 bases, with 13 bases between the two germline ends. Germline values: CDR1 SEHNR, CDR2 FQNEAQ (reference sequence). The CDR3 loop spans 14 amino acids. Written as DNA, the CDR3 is TGTGCCAGCAGCTCATGGGGGGTCGGTGAAAAACTGTTTTTT. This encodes CASSSWGVGEKLFF.

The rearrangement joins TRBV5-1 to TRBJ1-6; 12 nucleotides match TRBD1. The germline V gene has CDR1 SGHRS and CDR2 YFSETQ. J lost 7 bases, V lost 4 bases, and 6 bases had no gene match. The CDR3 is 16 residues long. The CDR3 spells CASSVGQGAKNSPLHF. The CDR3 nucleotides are TGCGCCAGCAGCGTGGGACAGGGGGCCAAGAATTCACCCCTCCACTTT.

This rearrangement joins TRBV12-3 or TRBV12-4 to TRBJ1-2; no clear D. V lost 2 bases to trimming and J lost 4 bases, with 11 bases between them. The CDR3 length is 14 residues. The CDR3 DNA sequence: TGTGCCAGCAGTTTACTGGCCCCTGTCTATGGCTACACCTTC. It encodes CASSLLAPVYGYTF.

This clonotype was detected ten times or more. Written as DNA, the CDR3 is TGTGCCAGCAGCCCGCTTGGGGGCAGGGCCTACGAGCAGTACTTC. Translation gives CASSPLGGRAYEQYF. The rearrangement uses TRBV7-3 and TRBJ2-7, with D possibly TRBD1 on 6 matching bases. V lost 5 bases and J lost 2, with 16 bases in between. The CDR3 is made up of 15 amino acids. From germline, CDR1 is SGHTA and CDR2 FQGTGA.